This T cell receptor beta chain was retrieved from a study of cytomegalovirus exposure and HLA in healthy donors. About the study: From some 180 million T cells, an earlier analysis saw around 120 million unique TCR beta sequences.

Regarding this clone: What it binds is not known.

Primers: 60 Vbeta forward and 13 Jbeta reverse. Generated by immunoSEQ multiplex PCR, the TCRdb table keeps only in-frame clones and is missing some. This table holds over 150,000 clones, about 80% found once. Whole-study results and caveats: The study put some 150 TCR beta chains on its list as cytomegalovirus-associated. Across donors, most TCRs were seen rarely, yet some public ones were widespread. Later examination showed HLA-associated TCR beta chains had greater clonal expansion than equally common others.

V shed 3 bases and J shed 0 bases, with 12 bases lying between them. The V gene's germline CDR1 is ENHRY and CDR2 SYGVKD. The CDR3 spans 16 residues. The J gene is TRBJ2-1, the V gene TRBV10-3; D possibly corresponds to TRBD2 (6 bases). Sample: PBMCs. The sequence was collected from a young man in good health and CMV-seronegative. The CDR3 nucleotides read TGTGCCATCAGTGATTCCGGGGGTAGCTCCTACAATGAGCAGTTCTTC. It is translated as CAISDSGGSSYNEQFF.